The present T cell receptor beta chain was sequenced within a study of blood T cell repertoires in COVID-19. This clone was picked up one time. Germline CDR1 and CDR2: MGHRA and YSYEKL. Between the trimmed V and J ends, which lost 4 bases and 3 bases, there was a span of 8 bases. The CDR3 extends over 13 amino acids. The repertoire was sequenced with immunoSEQ multiplex PCR; TCRdb's copy has only in-frame clones and lacks some. This sample yields 120,000 to 150,000 clones, of which 87% are seen a single time; approximately 3.7% belongs to the top ten. Sequenced: PBMCs or T cells enriched from blood (not recorded which). The origin of this receptor is a woman aged 40-49 years who had been exposed to COVID-19. This chain joins TRBV4-1 and TRBJ2-3; no definite D call. The CDR3 protein is CASSRLVTDTQYF. The CDR3 coding sequence is TGCGCCAGCAGCCGATTAGTTACAGATACGCAGTATTTT.